This T cell receptor beta chain emerged from a study of T cell repertoires in cytomegalovirus infection. Overall study: From public TCR beta signatures came an indication of both CMV infection and matching HLA type.

V lost 2 bases, J lost 9 bases, and 11 bases lay in between. Germline V gives CDR1 MNHNY, CDR2 SVGAGI (reference sequence). The CDR3 contains 12 residues. Whole-study results and caveats: In two of eight donors, the top clonotype was HLA-C-restricted CMV-specific.

This clonotype was observed once. What it binds is unknown. A single record per CDR3 protein comes from TCRdb applying MiXCR to the reads. This table holds hundreds of thousands of distinct CDR3 sequences, about 30% found once. V usage is TRBV6-6 and J usage is TRBJ2-7; D unresolved. The starting material was cultured PBMCs, obtained from culture after CMV antigen stimulation. The clonotype originates from a human donor in good health (CMV status not recorded). Some clones in this sample may be carry-over from other donors' samples. Written as DNA, the CDR3 is TGTGCCAGCAGTTACGGCCAAAACTTGCAGTACTTC. Its translation is CASSYGQNLQYF.